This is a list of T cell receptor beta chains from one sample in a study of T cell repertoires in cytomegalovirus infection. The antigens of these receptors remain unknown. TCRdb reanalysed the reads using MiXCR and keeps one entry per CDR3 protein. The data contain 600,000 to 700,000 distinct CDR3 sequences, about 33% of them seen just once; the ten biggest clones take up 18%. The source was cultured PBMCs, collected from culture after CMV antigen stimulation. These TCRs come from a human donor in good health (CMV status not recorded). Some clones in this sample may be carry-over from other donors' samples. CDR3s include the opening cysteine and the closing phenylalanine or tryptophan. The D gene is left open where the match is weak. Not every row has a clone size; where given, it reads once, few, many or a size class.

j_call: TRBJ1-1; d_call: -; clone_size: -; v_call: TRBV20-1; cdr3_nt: TGCAGTGCTAGCCTTGGGCGAGGAGCTTTCTTT; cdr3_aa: CSASLGRGAFF
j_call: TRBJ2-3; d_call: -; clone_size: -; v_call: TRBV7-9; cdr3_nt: TGTGCCAGCAGCCTTCGGGGACAACCAGATACGCAGTATTTT; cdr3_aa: CASSLRGQPDTQYF
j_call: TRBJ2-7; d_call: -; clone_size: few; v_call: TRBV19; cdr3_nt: TGTGCCAGTAGGGCGACAGGAAATTCCTACGAGCAGTACTTC; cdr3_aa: CASRATGNSYEQYF
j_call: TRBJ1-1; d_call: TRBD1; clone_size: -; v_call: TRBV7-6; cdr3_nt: TGTGCCAGCAGCTGGGACAGGGGTGACACTGAAGCTTTCTTT; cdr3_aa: CASSWDRGDTEAFF
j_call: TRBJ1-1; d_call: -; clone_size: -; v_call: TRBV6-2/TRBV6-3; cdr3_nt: TGTGCCAGCAGTTACTCGAGGCTCACTGAAGCTTTCTTT; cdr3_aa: CASSYSRLTEAFF
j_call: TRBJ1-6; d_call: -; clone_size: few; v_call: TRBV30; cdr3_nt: TGTGCCGCGACACCCGGGACGGGCTCTTCACCCCTCCACTTT; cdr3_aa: CAATPGTGSSPLHF
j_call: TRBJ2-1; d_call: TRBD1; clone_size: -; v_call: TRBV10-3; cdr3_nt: TGTGCCATCACCAGGACAGGGGTAGCCTACAATGAGCAGTTCTTC; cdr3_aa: CAITRTGVAYNEQFF
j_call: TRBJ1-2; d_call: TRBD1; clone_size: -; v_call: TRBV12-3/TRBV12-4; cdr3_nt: TGTGCCAGCAGTCCCACCGGGACAGGGGTTGATGGCTACACCTTC; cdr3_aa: CASSPTGTGVDGYTF
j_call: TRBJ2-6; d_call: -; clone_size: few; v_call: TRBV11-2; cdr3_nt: TGTGCCAGCAGCCGACAGGTCTCTGGGGCCAACGTCCTGACTTTC; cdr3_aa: CASSRQVSGANVLTF
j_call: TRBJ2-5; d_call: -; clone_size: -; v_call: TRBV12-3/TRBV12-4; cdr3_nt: TGTGCCAGCAGTGTCCGGGGGACGCTAGAGACCCAGTACTTC; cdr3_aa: CASSVRGTLETQYF
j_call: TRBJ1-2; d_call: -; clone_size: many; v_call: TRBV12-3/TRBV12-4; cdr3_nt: TGTGCCAGCAGTTCTACATCATCACTCGGCTACACCTTC; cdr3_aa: CASSSTSSLGYTF
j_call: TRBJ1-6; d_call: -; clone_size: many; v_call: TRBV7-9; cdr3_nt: TGTGCCAGCAGCGGGACAAGGACATCACCCCTCCACTTT; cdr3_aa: CASSGTRTSPLHF
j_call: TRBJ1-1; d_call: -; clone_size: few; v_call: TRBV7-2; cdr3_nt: TGTGCCAGCAGCTTAGCGTCGGCTAACACTGAAGCTTTCTTT; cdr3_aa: CASSLASANTEAFF
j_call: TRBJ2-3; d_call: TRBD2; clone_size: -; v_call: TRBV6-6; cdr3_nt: TGTGCCAGCAGTTACCCAGCGGGAGGGTTTCCAGATACGCAGTATTTT; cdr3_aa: CASSYPAGGFPDTQYF
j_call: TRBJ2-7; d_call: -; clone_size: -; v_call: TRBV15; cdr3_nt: TGTGCCACCAGCAGAGACTCCTACGAGCAGTACTTC; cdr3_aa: CATSRDSYEQYF
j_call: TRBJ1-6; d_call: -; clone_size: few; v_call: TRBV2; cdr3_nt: TGTGCCAGCAGTGAAGAGGGTTCCACCCTCCACTTT; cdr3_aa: CASSEEGSTLHF
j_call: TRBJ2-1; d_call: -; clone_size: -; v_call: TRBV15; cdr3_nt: TGTGCCACCAGCAGAGATTGGCTCACCAACAATGAGCAGTTCTTC; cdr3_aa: CATSRDWLTNNEQFF
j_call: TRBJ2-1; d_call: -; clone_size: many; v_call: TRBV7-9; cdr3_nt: TGTGCCAGCAGCCAGGGACGGGGAAAATCCGACAATGAGCAGTTCTTC; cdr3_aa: CASSQGRGKSDNEQFF
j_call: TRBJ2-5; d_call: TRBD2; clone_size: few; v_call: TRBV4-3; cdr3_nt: TGCGCCAGCAGCCAAGAGCCCGGACTAGCGGGAGGGCCAATAGAGACCCAGTACTTC; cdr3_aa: CASSQEPGLAGGPIETQYF
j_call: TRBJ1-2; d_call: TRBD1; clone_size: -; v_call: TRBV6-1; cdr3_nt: TGTGCCAGCAGTGAGGCGGGACAGGGAACTCCTATCTATGGCTACACCTTC; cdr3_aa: CASSEAGQGTPIYGYTF
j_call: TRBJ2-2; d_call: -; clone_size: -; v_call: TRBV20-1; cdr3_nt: TGCAGTGCTAGGGTCAGTACGAACACCGGGGAGCTGTTTTTT; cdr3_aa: CSARVSTNTGELFF
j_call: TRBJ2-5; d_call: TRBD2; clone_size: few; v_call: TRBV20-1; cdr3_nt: TGCAGTGTCGAGCGGGAGGGGGAGACCCAGTACTTC; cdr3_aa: CSVEREGETQYF
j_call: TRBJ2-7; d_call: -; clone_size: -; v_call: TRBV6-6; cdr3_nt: TGTGCCAGCAGTTACTCTGAAGGGACCCAAAGCTCCTACGAGCAGTACTTC; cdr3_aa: CASSYSEGTQSSYEQYF
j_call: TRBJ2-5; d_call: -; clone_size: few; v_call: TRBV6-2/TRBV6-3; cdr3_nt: TGTGCCAGCAGTTACCTTCAGACCTTCCAAGAGACCCAGTACTTC; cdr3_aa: CASSYLQTFQETQYF
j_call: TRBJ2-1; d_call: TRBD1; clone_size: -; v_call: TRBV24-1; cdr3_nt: TGTGCCACCAGTGATTCCAGTAGTGGGACAGGGGGGTACAATGAGCAGTTCTTC; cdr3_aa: CATSDSSSGTGGYNEQFF
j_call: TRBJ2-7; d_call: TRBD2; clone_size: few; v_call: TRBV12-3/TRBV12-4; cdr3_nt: TGTGCCAGCAGTTCCCGGACTAGCGGGAGCTCCTACGAGCAGTACTTC; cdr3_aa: CASSSRTSGSSYEQYF
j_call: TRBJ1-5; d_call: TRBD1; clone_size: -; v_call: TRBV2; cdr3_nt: TGTGCCAGCAGCCCGGAGACAGGGTCAGGGCAGCCCCAGCATTTT; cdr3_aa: CASSPETGSGQPQHF
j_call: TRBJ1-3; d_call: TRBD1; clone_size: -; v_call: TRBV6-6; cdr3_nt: TGTGCCAGCAGTTACCTGGGACAGAGCTCTGGAAACACCATATATTTT; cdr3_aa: CASSYLGQSSGNTIYF
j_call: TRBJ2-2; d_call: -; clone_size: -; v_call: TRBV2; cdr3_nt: TGTGCCAGCAGTGGTCGCAGGGGATGGTACGGGGAGCTGTTTTTT; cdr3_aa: CASSGRRGWYGELFF
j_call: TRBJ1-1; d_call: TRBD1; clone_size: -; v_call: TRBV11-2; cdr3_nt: TGTGCCAGCCGTACAGTCAGGGGGGCCAACACTGAAGCTTTCTTT; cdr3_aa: CASRTVRGANTEAFF
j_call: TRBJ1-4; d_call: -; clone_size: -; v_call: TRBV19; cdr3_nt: TGTGCCAGTAGTATGAGCGGAACTGAAAAACTGTTTTTT; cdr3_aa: CASSMSGTEKLFF
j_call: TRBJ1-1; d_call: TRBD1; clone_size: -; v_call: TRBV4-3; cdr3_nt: TGCGCCAGCAGCTTACAACAGGGGCGGGACACTGAAGCTTTCTTT; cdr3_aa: CASSLQQGRDTEAFF
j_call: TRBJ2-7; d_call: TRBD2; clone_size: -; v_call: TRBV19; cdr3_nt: TGTGCCAGTAGGCTAGCGGGAGACCAATCCTACGAGCAGTACTTC; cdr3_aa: CASRLAGDQSYEQYF
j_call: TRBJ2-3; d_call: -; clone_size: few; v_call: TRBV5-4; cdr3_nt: TGTGCCAGCAGTTCGTACGGACGCACAGATACGCAGTATTTT; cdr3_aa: CASSSYGRTDTQYF
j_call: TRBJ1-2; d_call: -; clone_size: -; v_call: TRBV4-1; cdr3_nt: TGCGCCAGCAGCCAGTTCGAGTACTATGGCTACACCTTC; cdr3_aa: CASSQFEYYGYTF
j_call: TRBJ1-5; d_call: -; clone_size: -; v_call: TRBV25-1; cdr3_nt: TGTGCCAGCAGTGAGAAAGGACAGTTGGGACTTTCGCCCCAGCATTTT; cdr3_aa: CASSEKGQLGLSPQHF
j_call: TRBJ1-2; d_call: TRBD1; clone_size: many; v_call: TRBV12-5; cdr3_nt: TGTGCTAGTGGTATGGGACAGCCGATGAATGGCTACACCTTC; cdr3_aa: CASGMGQPMNGYTF
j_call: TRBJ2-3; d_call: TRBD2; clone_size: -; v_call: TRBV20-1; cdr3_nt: TGCAGTGCCCGACACCCCAGCGGGAGCGGGGGCACAGATACGCAGTATTTT; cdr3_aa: CSARHPSGSGGTDTQYF
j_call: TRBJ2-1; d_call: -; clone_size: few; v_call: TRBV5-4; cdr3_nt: TGTGCCAGCAGCTTGCAAAGGGCCGGGGGAGATGAGCAGTTCTTC; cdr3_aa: CASSLQRAGGDEQFF
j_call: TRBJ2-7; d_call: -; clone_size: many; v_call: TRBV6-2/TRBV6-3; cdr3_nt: TGTGCCAGCAGTTACGGTGGCGGTCCCTACGAGCAGTACTTC; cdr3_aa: CASSYGGGPYEQYF
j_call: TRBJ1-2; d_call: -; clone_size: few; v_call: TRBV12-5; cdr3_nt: TGTGCTAGTGGAGGGGAATACTATGGCTACACCTTC; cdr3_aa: CASGGEYYGYTF
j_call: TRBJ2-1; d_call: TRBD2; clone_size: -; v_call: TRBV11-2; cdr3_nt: TGTGCCAGCAGCTTAGATCTAGGGACTAGCCCCCATGAGCAGTTCTTC; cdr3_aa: CASSLDLGTSPHEQFF
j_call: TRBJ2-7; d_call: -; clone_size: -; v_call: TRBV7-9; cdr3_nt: TGTGCCAGCAGCCGAAATGCGGACAGCTACGAGCAGTACTTC; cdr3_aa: CASSRNADSYEQYF
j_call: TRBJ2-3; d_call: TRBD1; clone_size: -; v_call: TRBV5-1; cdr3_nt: TGCGCCAGCAGCTTGGCGGCCGGGACAGCCACAGATACGCAGTATTTT; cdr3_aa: CASSLAAGTATDTQYF
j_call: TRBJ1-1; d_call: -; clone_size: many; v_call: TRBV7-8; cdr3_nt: TGTGCCAGCAGCTTGTCAGAGAACACTGAAGCTTTCTTT; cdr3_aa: CASSLSENTEAFF
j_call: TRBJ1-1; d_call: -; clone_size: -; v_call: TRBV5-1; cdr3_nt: TGCGCCAGCAGCTCGGAAGCACACAGGGACACTGAAGCTTTCTTT; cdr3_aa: CASSSEAHRDTEAFF
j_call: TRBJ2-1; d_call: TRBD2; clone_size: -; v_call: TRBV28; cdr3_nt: TGTGCCAGCAGGTCGGGGGGGCTTAATGAGCAGTTCTTC; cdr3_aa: CASRSGGLNEQFF
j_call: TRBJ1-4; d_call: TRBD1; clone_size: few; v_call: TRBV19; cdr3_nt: TGTGCCAGTAGTTCCCGGGACAGGGGGAATGAAAAACTGTTTTTT; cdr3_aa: CASSSRDRGNEKLFF
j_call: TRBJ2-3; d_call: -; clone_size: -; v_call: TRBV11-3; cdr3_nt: TGTGCCAGCAGCCCCGGGACCTGGGGAGATACGCAGTATTTT; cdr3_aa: CASSPGTWGDTQYF
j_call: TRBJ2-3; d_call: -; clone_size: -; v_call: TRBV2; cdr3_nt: TGTGCCAGCAGTGTCATTTCCCGCACAGATACGCAGTATTTT; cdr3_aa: CASSVISRTDTQYF
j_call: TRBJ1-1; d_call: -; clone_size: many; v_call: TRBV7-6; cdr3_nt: TGTGCCAGCAGCTTAGGCATTCAACAGGAGAACACTGAAGCTTTCTTT; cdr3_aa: CASSLGIQQENTEAFF
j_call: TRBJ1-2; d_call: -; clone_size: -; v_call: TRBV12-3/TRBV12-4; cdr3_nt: TGTGCCAGCAGACAGACACCGTATGGCTACACCTTC; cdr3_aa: CASRQTPYGYTF
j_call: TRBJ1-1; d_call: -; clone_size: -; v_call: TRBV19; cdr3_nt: TGTGCCAGTAGTATAGAGGTTATCATGAACACTGAAGCTTTCTTT; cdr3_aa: CASSIEVIMNTEAFF
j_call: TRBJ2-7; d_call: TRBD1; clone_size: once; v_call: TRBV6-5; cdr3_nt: TGTGCCAGCAGTTACTCTCCGCAGGGGGCCCTTGGGGAGCAGTACTTC; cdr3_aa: CASSYSPQGALGEQYF
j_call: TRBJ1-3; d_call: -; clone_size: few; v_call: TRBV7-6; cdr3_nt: TGTGCCAGCAGCCTGTACCCGAGCTCTGGAAACACCATATATTTT; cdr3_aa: CASSLYPSSGNTIYF
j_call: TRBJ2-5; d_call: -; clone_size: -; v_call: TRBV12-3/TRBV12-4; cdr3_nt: TGTGCCAGCAGCCCACAGGGGAGGGGGACCCAGTACTTC; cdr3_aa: CASSPQGRGTQYF
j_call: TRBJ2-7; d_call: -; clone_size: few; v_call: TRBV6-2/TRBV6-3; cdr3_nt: TGTGCCAGCAGTTATACCACAGGCGCCTACGAGCAGTACTTC; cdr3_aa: CASSYTTGAYEQYF